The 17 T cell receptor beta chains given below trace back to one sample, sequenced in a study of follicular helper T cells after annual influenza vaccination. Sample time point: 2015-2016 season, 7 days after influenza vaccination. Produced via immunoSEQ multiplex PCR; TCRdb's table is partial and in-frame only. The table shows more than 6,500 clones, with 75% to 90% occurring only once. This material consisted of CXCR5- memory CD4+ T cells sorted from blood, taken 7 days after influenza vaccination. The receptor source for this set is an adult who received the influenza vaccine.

CDR3 bases: TGTGCCAGTAGTATTACACAGGGAGGCAATCAGCCCCAGCATTTT. This translates into CASSITQGGNQPQHF. The gene calls are TRBV19 and TRBJ1-5, with D possibly matching TRBD1 (6 bases). Trimming cost V 3 bases and J 2 bases, with 11 bases left between them. Germline V lookup: CDR1 LNHDA, CDR2 SQIVND (reference sequence). This CDR3 has 15 amino acids.

The CDR3 bases are TGTGCCAGCAGTGAACCGGCCGGGCGTTTAAGGGATGGCTACACCTTC. It specifies CASSEPAGRLRDGYTF. This rearrangement joins TRBV25-1 to TRBJ1-2, with D uncertain. CDR3 length equals 16 residues. The V end was cut by 2 bases, the J end by 6 bases, with 19 bases between. In germline, CDR1 is MGHDK, CDR2 SYGVNS.

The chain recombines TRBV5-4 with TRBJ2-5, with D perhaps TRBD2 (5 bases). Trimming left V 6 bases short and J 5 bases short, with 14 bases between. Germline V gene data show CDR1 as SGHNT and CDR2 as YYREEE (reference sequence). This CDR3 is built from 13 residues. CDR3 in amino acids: CASKKPGSETQYF. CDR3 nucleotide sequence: TGTGCCAGCAAGAAGCCGGGATCGGAGACCCAGTACTTC.

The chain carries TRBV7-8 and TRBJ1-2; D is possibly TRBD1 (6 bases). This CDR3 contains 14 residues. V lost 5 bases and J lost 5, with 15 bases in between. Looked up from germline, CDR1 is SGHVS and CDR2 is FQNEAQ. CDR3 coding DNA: TGTGCCAGCAGCCGACTACGGCAGGGGTATGGCTACACCTTC. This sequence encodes CASSRLRQGYGYTF.

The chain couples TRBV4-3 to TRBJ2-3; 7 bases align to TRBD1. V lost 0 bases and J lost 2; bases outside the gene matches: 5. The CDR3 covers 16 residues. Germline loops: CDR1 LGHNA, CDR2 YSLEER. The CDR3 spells CASSQDEGALTDTQYF. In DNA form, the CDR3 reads TGCGCCAGCAGCCAAGACGAGGGGGCCCTCACAGATACGCAGTATTTT.

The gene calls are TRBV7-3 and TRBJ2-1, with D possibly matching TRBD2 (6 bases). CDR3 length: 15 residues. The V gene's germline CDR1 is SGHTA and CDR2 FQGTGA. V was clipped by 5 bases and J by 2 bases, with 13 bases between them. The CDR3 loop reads CASSPGPGAYNEQFF. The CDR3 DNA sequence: TGTGCCAGCAGCCCCGGACCGGGGGCCTACAATGAGCAGTTCTTC.

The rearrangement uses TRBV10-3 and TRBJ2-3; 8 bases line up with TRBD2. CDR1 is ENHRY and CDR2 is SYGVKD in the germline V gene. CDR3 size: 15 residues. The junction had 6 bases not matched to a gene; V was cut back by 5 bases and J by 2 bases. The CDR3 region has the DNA TGTGCCATCAGTCGAGCGGGGGCATTCACAGATACGCAGTATTTT. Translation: CAISRAGAFTDTQYF.

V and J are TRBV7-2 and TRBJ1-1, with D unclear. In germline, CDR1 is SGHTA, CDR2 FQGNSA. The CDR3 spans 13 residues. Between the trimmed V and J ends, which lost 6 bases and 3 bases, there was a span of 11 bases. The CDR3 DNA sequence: TGTGCCAGCAGAGGCCCCGGATACACTGAAGCTTTCTTT. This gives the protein CASRGPGYTEAFF. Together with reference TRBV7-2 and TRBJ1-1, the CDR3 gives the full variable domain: GAGVSQSPSNKVTEKGKDVELRCDPISGHTALYWYRQSLGQGLEFLIYFQGNSAPDKSGLPSDRFSAERTGGSVSTLTIQRTQQEDSAVYLCASRGPGYTEAFFGQGTRLTVV.

CDR3 sequence: CASSLVGRGAYNEQFF. The CDR3 DNA reads as TGTGCCAGCAGCTTGGTGGGACGGGGGGCCTACAATGAGCAGTTCTTC. The chain carries TRBV5-6 and TRBJ2-1, with TRBD2 matching over 7 bases. V shed 0 bases, J shed 2 bases, and the junction held 5 bases outside the gene matches. Germline V gene data show CDR1 as SGHDT and CDR2 as YYEEEE. This CDR3 region has 16 residues.

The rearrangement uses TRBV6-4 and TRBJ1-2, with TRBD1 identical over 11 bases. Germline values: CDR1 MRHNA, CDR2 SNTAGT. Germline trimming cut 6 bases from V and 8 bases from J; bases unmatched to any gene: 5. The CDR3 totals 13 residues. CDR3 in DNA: TGTGCCAGCAGCGGACAGGGGGCTGGGGGCTACACCTTC. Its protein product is CASSGQGAGGYTF.

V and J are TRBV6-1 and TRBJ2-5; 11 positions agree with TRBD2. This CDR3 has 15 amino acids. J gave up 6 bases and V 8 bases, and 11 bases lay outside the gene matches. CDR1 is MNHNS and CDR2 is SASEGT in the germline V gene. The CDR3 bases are TGTGCCAGCGTTTTTCTAGCGGGGGGTCCCAAGACCCAGTACTTC. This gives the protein CASVFLAGGPKTQYF.

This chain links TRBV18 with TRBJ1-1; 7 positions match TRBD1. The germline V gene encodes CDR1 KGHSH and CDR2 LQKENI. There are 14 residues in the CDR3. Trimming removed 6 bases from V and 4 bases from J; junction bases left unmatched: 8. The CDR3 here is CASSVDRVVTEAFF. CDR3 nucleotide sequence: TGTGCCAGCTCGGTCGACAGGGTGGTCACTGAAGCTTTCTTT.

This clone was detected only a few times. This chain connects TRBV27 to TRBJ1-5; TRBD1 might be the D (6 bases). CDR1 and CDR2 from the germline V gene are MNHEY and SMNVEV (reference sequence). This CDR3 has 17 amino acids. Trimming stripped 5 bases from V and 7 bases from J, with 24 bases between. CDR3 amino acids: CASSPFRGAGPRQPQHF. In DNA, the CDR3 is TGTGCCAGCAGTCCCTTCCGGGGGGCAGGGCCCAGACAGCCCCAGCATTTT.

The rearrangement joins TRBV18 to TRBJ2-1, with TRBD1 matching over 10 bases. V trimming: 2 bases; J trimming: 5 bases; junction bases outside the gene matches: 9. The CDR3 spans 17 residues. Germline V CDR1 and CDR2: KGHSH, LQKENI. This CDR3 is CASSPRSRQGADNEQFF. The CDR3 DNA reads TGTGCCAGCTCACCAAGGTCACGACAGGGGGCCGACAATGAGCAGTTCTTC.

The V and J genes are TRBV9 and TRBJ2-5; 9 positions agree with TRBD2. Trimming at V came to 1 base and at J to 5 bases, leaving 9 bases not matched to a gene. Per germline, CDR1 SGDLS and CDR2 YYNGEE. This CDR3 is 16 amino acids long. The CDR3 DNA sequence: TGTGCCAGCAGCGTAATGAGCGCGGGGGGGCGGGAGACCCAGTACTTC. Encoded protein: CASSVMSAGGRETQYF.

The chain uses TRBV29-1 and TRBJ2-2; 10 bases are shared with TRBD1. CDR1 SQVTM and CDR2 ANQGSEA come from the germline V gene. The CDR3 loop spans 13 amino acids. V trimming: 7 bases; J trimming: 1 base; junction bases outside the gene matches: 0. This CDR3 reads CSGDRGNTGELFF. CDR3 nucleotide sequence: TGCAGCGGGGACAGGGGGAACACCGGGGAGCTGTTTTTT.

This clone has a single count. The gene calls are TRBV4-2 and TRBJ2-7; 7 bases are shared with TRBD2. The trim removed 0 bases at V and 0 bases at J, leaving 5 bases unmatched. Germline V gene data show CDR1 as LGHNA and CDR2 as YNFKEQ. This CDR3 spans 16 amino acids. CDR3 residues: CASSQENGGGSYEQYF. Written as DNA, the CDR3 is TGTGCCAGCAGCCAAGAGAATGGGGGGGGCTCCTACGAGCAGTACTTC.